This T cell receptor beta chain was profiled in a study of CD8 T cells in ankylosing spondylitis. Notes on the study in general: A TCR beta motif of fewer than ten highly homologous variants seemed to mark ankylosing spondylitis blood.

The V end was cut by 6 bases, the J end by 1 base, with 12 bases between. Germline lookup yields CDR1 PRHDT and CDR2 FYEKMQ (reference sequence). This CDR3 is built from 14 residues. MiXCR, applied by TCRdb to the 5' RACE reads, yields one record per CDR3 protein. Of under 150,000 distinct CDR3 sequences listed, 17% are singletons. This clonotype has ten or more counts. Its antigen is as yet unknown. The specimen was blood, either unsorted or a sorted T cell fraction (not recorded which). This receptor was obtained from a male donor with ankylosing spondylitis. The rearrangement uses TRBV13 and TRBJ2-5; tentative D call: TRBD2 (5 bases). The chain's CDR3 is CASSLRVFQETQYF. The CDR3 DNA sequence: TGTGCCAGCAGTTTGCGGGTTTTCCAAGAGACCCAGTACTTC.